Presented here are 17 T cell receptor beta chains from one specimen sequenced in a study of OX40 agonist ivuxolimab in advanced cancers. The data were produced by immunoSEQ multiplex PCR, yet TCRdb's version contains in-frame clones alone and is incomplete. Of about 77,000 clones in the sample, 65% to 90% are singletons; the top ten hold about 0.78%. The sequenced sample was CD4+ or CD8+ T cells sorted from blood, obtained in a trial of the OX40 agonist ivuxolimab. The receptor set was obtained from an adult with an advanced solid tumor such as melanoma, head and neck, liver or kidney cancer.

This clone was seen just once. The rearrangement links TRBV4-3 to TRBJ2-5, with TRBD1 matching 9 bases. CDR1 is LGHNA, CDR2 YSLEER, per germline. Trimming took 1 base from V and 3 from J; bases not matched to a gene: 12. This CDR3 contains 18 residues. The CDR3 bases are TGCGCCAGCAGCCAAGGGCCCAACAGGGGGCATGGGAAAGAGACCCAGTACTTC. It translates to CASSQGPNRGHGKETQYF.

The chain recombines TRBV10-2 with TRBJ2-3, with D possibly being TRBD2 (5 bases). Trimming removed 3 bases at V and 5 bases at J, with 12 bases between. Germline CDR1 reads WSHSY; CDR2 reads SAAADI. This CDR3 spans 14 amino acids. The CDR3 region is CASSERGPVDTQYF. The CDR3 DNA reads TGCGCCAGCAGTGAACGAGGGCCGGTAGATACGCAGTATTTT.

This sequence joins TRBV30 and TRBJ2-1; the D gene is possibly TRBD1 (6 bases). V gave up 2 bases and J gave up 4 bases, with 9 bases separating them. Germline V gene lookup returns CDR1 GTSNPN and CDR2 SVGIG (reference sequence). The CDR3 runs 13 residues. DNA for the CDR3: TGTGCCTGGAGTTCCCAGGGGTACAATGAGCAGTTCTTC. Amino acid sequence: CAWSSQGYNEQFF.

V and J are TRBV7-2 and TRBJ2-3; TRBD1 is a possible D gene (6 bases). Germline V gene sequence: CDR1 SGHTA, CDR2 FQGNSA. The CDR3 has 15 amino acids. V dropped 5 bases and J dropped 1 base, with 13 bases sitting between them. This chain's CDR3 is CASSRGGGRTDTQYF. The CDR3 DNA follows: TGTGCCAGCAGCCGCGGTGGGGGCCGCACAGATACGCAGTATTTT.

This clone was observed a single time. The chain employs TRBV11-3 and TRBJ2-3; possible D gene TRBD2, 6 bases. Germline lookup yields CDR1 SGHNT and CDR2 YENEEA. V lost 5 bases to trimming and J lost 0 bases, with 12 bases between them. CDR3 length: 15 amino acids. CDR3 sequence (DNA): TGTGCCAGCAGCCCCTCAGCGGGTAGCACAGATACGCAGTATTTT. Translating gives CASSPSAGSTDTQYF.

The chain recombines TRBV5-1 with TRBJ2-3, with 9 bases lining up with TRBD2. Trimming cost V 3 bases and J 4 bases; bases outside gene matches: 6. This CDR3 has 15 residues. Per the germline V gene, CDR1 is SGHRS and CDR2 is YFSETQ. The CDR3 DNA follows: TGCGCCAGCAGCTATTTGCTAGCGGGACCAGATACGCAGTATTTT. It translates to CASSYLLAGPDTQYF. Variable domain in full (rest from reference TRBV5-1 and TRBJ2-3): KAGVTQTPRYLIKTRGQQVTLSCSPISGHRSVSWYQQTPGQGLQFLFEYFSETQRNKGNFPGRFSGRQFSNSRSEMNVSTLELGDSALYLCASSYLLAGPDTQYFGPGTRLTVL.

CDR3 sequence (DNA): TGTGCCAGTAGCACGACAGGGGTGGGTGAAAAACTGTTTTTT. Translation gives CASSTTGVGEKLFF. This chain links TRBV19 with TRBJ1-4; TRBD1 agrees at 8 bases. Losses at the gene ends were 6 bases for V and 7 bases for J; bases not matched to a gene: 7. This CDR3 is 14 amino acids long. Germline CDR1 and CDR2: LNHDA and SQIVND (reference sequence).

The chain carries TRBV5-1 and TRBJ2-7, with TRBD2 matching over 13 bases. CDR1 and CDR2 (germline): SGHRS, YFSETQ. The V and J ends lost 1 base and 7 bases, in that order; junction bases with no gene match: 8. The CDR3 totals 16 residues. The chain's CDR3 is CASSLTSGRALGEQYF. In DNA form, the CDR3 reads TGCGCCAGCAGCTTGACTAGCGGGAGGGCCCTAGGGGAGCAGTACTTC.

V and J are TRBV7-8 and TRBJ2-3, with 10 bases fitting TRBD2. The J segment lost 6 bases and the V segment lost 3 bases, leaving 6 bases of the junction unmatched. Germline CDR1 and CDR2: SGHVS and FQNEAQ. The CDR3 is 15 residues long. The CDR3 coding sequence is TGTGCCAGCAGCTTCGGGGTTAGCGGGAGGGATACGCAGTATTTT. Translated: CASSFGVSGRDTQYF.

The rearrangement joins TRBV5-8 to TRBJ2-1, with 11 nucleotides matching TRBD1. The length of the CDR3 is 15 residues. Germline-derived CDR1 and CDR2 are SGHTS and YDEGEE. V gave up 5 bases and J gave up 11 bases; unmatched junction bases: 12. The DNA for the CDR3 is TGTGCCAGCAGACGTCCGGGACAGGGGGTCCTCAAGCAGTTCTTC. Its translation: CASRRPGQGVLKQFF.

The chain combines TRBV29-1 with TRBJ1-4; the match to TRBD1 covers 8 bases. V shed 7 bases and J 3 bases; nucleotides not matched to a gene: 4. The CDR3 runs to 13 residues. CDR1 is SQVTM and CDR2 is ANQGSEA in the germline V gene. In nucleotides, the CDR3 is TGCAGCGCCCTGGACAGGGCTAATGAAAAACTGTTTTTT. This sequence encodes CSALDRANEKLFF.

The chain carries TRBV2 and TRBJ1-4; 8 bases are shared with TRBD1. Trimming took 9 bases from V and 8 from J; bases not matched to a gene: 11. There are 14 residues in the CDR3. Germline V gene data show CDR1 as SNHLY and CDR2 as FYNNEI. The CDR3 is CASTSQGVGEKLFF. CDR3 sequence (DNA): TGTGCCAGTACATCACAGGGGGTCGGAGAAAAACTGTTTTTT.

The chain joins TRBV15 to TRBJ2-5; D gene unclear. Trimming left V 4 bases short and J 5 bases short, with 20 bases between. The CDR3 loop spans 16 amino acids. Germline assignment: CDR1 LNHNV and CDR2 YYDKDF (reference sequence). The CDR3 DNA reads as TGTGCCACCAGCACTTGGCAGGCCGACCCTGTTGAGACCCAGTACTTC. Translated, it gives CATSTWQADPVETQYF.

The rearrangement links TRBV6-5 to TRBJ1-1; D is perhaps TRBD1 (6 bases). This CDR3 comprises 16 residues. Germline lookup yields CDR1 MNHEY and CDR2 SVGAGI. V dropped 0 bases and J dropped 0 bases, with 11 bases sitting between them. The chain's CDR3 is CASSYSRGGLNTEAFF. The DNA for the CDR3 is TGTGCCAGCAGTTACTCGAGGGGGGGGCTGAACACTGAAGCTTTCTTT.

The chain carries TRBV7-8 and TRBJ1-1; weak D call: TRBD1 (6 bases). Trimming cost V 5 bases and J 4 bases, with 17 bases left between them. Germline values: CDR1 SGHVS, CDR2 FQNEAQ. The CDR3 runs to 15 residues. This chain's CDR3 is CASSTKTGSATEAFF. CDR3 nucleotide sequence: TGTGCCAGCAGCACCAAAACAGGGAGTGCCACTGAAGCTTTCTTT.

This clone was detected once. CDR3 amino acids: CSVTSGTGGNNEQFF. The CDR3 DNA is TGCAGCGTCACATCCGGGACAGGGGGGAACAATGAGCAGTTCTTC. This rearrangement joins TRBV29-1 to TRBJ2-1; the match to TRBD1 covers 11 bases. CDR1 is SQVTM and CDR2 is ANQGSEA in the germline V gene. V dropped 6 bases and J dropped 5; count of bases not matched to a gene: 9. The CDR3 sequence is 15 residues long.

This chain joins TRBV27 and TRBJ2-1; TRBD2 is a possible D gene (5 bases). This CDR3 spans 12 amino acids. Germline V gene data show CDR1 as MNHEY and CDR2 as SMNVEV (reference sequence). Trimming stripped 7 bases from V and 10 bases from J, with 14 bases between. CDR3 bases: TGTGCCAGCAATGCACTAGGGCGCGAGCAGTTCTTC. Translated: CASNALGREQFF.